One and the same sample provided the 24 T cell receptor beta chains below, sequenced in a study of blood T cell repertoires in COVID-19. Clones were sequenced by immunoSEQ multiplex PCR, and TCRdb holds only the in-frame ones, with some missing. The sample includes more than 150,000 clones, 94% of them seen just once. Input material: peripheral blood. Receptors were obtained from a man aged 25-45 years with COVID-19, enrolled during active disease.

DNA of the CDR3: TGCGCCAGCAGCTTGCTAGGGCAAGGAGGATGGACTGAAGCTTTCTTT. Its protein product is CASSLLGQGGWTEAFF. V is TRBV5-1 and J is TRBJ1-1; D is unresolved. Trimming pared 1 base from V and 5 bases from J, leaving 18 bases between. CDR1 and CDR2 (germline): SGHRS, YFSETQ. CDR3 size: 16 residues.

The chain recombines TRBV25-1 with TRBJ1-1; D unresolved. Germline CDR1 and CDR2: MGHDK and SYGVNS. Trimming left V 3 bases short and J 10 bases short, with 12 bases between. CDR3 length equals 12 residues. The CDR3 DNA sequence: TGTGCCAGCAGTGACAGTGTTGCTGGAGCTTTCTTT. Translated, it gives CASSDSVAGAFF.

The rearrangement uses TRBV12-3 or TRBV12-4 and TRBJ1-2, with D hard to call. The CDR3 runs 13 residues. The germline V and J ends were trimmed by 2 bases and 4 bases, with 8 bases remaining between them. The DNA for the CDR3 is TGTGCCAGCAGTTTACGGGAATTCTATGGCTACACCTTC. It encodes CASSLREFYGYTF.

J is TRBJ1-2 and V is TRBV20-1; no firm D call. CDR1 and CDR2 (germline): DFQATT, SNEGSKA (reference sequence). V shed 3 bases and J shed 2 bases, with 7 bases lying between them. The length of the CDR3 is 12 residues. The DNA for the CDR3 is TGCAGTGCTAGTTGGAGGAACTATGGCTACACCTTC. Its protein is CSASWRNYGYTF.

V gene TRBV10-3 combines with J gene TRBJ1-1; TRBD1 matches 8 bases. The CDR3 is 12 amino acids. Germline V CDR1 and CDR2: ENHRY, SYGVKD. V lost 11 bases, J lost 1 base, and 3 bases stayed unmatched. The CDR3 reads CASGTGNTEAFF. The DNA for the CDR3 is TGTGCCTCCGGGACAGGGAACACTGAAGCTTTCTTT.

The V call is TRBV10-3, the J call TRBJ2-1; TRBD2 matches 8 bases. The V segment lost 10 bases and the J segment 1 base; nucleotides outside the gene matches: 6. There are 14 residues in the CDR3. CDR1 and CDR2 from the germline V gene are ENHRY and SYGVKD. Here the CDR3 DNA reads TGTGCCACCCTGACTAGCGAGTCCTACAATGAGCAGTTCTTC. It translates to CATLTSESYNEQFF.

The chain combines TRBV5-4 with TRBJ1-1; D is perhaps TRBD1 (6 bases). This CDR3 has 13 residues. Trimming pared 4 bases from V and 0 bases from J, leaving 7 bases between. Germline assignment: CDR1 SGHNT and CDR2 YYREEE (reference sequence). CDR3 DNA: TGTGCCAGCAGCCGGACAGTGAACACTGAAGCTTTCTTT. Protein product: CASSRTVNTEAFF.

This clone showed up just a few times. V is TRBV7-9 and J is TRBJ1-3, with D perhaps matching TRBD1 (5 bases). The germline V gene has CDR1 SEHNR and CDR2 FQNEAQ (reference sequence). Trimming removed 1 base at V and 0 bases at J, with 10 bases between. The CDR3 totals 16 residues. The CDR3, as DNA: TGTGCCAGCAGCTTAGGACTCACAGGCTCTGGAAACACCATATATTTT. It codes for CASSLGLTGSGNTIYF.

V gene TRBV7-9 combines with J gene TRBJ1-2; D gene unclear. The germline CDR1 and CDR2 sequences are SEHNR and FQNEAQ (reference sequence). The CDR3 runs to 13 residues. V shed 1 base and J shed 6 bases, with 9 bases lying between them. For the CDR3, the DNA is TGTGCCAGCAGCTTAGGCGTTAGCGATGGCTACACCTTC. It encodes CASSLGVSDGYTF.

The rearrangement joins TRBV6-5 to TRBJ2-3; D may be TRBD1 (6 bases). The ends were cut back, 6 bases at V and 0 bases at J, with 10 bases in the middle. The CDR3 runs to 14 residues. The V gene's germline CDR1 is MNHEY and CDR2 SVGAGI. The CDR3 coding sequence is TGTGCCAGCAGCCAGGGGTCTAGCACAGATACGCAGTATTTT. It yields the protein CASSQGSSTDTQYF.

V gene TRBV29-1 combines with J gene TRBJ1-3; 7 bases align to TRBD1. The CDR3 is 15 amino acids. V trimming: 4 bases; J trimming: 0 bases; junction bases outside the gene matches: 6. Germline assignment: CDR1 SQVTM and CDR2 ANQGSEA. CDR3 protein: CSVAGQATSGNTIYF. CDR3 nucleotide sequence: TGCAGCGTTGCCGGACAGGCGACCTCTGGAAACACCATATATTTT. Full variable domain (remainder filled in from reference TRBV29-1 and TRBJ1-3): SAVISQKPSRDICQRGTSLTIQCQVDSQVTMMFWYRQQPGQSLTLIATANQGSEATYESGFVIDKFPISRPNLTFSTLTVSNMSPEDSSIYLCSVAGQATSGNTIYFGEGSWLTVV.

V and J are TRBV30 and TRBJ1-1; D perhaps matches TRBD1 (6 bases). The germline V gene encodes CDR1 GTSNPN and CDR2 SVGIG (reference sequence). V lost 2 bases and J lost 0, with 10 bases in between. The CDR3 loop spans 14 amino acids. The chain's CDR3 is CAWSWGGMNTEAFF. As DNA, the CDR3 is TGTGCCTGGAGTTGGGGGGGCATGAACACTGAAGCTTTCTTT.

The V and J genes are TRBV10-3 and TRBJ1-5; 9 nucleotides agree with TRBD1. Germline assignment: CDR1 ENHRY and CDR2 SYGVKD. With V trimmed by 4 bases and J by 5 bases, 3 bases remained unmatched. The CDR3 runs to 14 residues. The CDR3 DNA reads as TGTGCCATCAGTGCGACAGGGGGGGATCAGCCCCAGCATTTT. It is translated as CAISATGGDQPQHF.

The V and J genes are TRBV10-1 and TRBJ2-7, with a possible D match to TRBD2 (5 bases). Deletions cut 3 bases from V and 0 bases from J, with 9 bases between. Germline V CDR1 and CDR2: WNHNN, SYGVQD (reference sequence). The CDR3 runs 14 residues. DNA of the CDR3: TGCGCCAGCAGTGAAGCGGCGGGCTCCTACGAGCAGTACTTC. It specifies CASSEAAGSYEQYF.

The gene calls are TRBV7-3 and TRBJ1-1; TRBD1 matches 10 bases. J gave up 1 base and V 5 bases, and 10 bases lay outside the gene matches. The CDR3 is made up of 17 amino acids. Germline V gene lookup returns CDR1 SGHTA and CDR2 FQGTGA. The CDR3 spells CASSPPGQGTRNTEAFF. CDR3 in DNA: TGTGCCAGCAGCCCGCCGGGACAGGGGACGCGGAACACTGAAGCTTTCTTT.

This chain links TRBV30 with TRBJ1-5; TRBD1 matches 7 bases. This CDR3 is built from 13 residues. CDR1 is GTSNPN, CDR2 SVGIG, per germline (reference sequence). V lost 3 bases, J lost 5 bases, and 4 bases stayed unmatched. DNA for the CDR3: TGTGCCTGGAGCCCACAGGGGCATCAGCCCCAGCATTTT. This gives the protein CAWSPQGHQPQHF.

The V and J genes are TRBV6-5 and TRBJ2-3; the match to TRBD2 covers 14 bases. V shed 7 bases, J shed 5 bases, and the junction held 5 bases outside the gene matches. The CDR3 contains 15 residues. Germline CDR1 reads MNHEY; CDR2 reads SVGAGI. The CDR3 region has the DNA TGTGCCAGCACTAGACTAGCGGGGGGGGGAGATACGCAGTATTTT. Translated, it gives CASTRLAGGGDTQYF.

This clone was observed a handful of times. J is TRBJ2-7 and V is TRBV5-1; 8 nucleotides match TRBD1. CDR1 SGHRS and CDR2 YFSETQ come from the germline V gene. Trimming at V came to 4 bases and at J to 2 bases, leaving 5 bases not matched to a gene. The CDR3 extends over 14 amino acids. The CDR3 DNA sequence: TGCGCCAGCAGCAAGGACAGGGCCACCTACGAGCAGTACTTC. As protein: CASSKDRATYEQYF.

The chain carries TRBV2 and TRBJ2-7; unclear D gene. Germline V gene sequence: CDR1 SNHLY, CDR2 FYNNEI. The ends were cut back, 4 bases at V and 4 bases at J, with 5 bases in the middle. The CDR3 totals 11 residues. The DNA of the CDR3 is TGTGCCAGCAGTGGTCGGTACGAGCAGTACTTC. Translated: CASSGRYEQYF.

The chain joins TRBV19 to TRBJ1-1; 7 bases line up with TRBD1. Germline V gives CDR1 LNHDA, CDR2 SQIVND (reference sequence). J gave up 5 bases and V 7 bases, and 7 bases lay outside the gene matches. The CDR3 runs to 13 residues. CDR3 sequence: CASKRTGVTEAFF. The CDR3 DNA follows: TGTGCCAGTAAGCGAACAGGGGTTACTGAAGCTTTCTTT.

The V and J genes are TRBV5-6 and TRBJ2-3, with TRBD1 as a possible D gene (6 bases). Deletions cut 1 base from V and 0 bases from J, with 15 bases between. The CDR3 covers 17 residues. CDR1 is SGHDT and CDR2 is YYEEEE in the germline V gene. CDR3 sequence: CASSLRRQAASTDTQYF. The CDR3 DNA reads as TGTGCCAGCAGCTTGAGGAGACAGGCCGCTAGCACAGATACGCAGTATTTT.

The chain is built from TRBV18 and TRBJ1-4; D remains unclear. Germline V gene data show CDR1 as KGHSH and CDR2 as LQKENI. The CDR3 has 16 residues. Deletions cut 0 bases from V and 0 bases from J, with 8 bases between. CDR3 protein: CASSPPAAATNEKLFF. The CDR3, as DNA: TGTGCCAGCTCACCACCTGCGGCAGCAACTAATGAAAAACTGTTTTTT.

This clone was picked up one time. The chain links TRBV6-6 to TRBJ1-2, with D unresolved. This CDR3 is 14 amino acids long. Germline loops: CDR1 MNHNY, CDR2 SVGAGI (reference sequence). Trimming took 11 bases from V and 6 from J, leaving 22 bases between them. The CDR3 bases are TGTGCCGTTACAAACCGGGCGTTGCGGGATGGCTACACCTTC. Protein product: CAVTNRALRDGYTF.

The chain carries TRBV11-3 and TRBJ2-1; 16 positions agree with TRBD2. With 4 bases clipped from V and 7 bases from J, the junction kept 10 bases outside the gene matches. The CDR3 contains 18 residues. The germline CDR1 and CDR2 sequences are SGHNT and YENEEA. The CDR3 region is CASSSPGTSGGASNEQFF. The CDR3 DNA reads TGTGCCAGCAGCTCCCCCGGGACTAGCGGGGGGGCGTCGAATGAGCAGTTCTTC.